The 2 T cell receptor beta chains below were found in one sample sequenced in a study of blood T cell repertoires in COVID-19. Sequenced by immunoSEQ multiplex PCR; TCRdb stores in-frame clones only, minus some. This table holds a few hundred thousand clones, approximately 88% found once. Sequencing input: peripheral blood. These receptors all stem from a woman in her 30s with COVID-19, enrolled during active disease.

Only one count was recorded for this clone. The V and J genes are TRBV3-1 (or the pseudogene TRBV3-2) and TRBJ2-3; no firm D call. The germline gives CDR1 LGHDT, CDR2 YNNKEL (reference sequence). V was clipped by 5 bases and J by 3 bases, with 3 bases between them. The CDR3 is 11 residues long. The CDR3 nucleotides read TGTGCCAGCAGCTCGACAGATACGCAGTATTTT. This encodes CASSSTDTQYF.

The rearrangement joins TRBV24-1 to TRBJ2-5, with 7 bases lining up with TRBD2. The CDR3 totals 15 residues. V shed 7 bases and J 5 bases; nucleotides not matched to a gene: 12. Germline CDR1 KGHDR, CDR2 SFDVKD. DNA for the CDR3: TGTGCCACCAGCCCTGGTGGGGGGGGTCCGGAGACCCAGTACTTC. Amino acids: CATSPGGGGPETQYF.